This T cell receptor (beta chain) was found in a study of early T cells in non-severe SARS-CoV-2 infection. Looking at the study overall: Sequencing targeted bulk RNA from unsorted whole blood, leaving chains unpaired.

Per germline, CDR1 SGHAT and CDR2 FQNNGV. V lost 2 bases and J 3 bases, leaving 5 bases between the germline ends. The length of the CDR3 is 12 residues. Many counts were recorded for this clonotype. Unique molecular identifiers were added to individual cDNA molecules. TCRdb used MiXCR to reprocess the 5' RACE reads, holding one entry per CDR3 protein. The repertoire holds about 28,000 distinct CDR3 sequences, with roughly 5% as singletons. The source material was whole blood. The sequence was obtained from an adult who was a healthcare worker with PCR-confirmed SARS-CoV-2 infection or an uninfected control (not recorded which). The chain recombines TRBV11-2 with TRBJ2-7, with no clear D. This CDR3 is CASSLTLYEQYF. The CDR3 nucleotides read TGTGCCAGCAGCTTAACCCTCTACGAGCAGTACTTC.